Listed here are 5 T cell receptor beta chains from one sample, sequenced in a study of response to subunit inactivated influenza vaccine. TCRdb re-called the RT-PCR reads through MiXCR, storing one row per CDR3 protein. The table lists 700,000 to 800,000 distinct CDR3 sequences, about 18% of them singletons. Material: PBMCs from blood, obtained 5 days after vaccination. All receptors derive from a man aged 50 or older who received an inactivated influenza vaccine.

The V and J genes are TRBV6-5 and TRBJ2-7; 8 bases agree with TRBD1. Germline lookup yields CDR1 MNHEY and CDR2 SVGAGI. V lost 0 bases and J lost 0; bases outside the gene matches: 4. The CDR3 runs to 16 residues. The DNA of the CDR3 is TGTGCCAGCAGTTACTCCGGGACAGGTCTCTCCTACGAGCAGTACTTC. Its translation is CASSYSGTGLSYEQYF.

The chain links TRBV5-1 to TRBJ2-2; D gene uncertain. Per the germline V gene, CDR1 is SGHRS and CDR2 is YFSETQ. The CDR3 loop spans 14 amino acids. V lost 0 bases to trimming and J lost 7 bases, with 10 bases between them. The CDR3 DNA sequence: TGCGCCAGCAGCTTGGAAAGGGCAAACGGGGAGCTGTTTTTT. Its translation: CASSLERANGELFF. The variable domain in full, completed from reference TRBV5-1 and TRBJ2-2, reads KAGVTQTPRYLIKTRGQQVTLSCSPISGHRSVSWYQQTPGQGLQFLFEYFSETQRNKGNFPGRFSGRQFSNSRSEMNVSTLELGDSALYLCASSLERANGELFFGEGSRLTVL.

The rearrangement links TRBV20-1 to TRBJ2-2, with D unresolved. Germline CDR1 DFQATT, CDR2 SNEGSKA (reference sequence). The germline V and J ends were trimmed by 3 bases and 0 bases, with 14 bases remaining between them. The CDR3 covers 16 residues. In DNA form, the CDR3 reads TGCAGTGCTAGTGCCTCCACCCTATCGAACACCGGGGAGCTGTTTTTT. Its translation is CSASASTLSNTGELFF.

In its sample, this clonotype was seen many times. The chain uses TRBV20-1 and TRBJ2-2, with TRBD2 identical over 10 bases. The ends lost 5 bases at V and 6 bases at J; junction bases unmatched: 3. The CDR3 is 13 residues long. The V gene's germline CDR1 is DFQATT and CDR2 SNEGSKA (reference sequence). The CDR3 is CSALAGEAGELFF. The CDR3 DNA sequence: TGCAGTGCTCTAGCGGGAGAAGCCGGGGAGCTGTTTTTT.

This chain joins TRBV4-3 and TRBJ2-1, with a tentative D call TRBD2 (6 bases). The CDR3 contains 13 residues. Trimming left V 3 bases short and J 8 bases short, with 11 bases between. Germline CDR1 reads LGHNA; CDR2 reads YSLEER. The CDR3 sequence is CASSHTTGDEQFF. CDR3 coding DNA: TGCGCCAGCAGCCACACCACGGGGGATGAGCAGTTCTTC.